What follows is one T cell receptor beta chain and its context. The junction does not match germline at one end; this may be a read error. The entry originates in a study of glioma-infiltrating T cells after dendritic cell vaccination. Input was roughly 2.2 ug genomic DNA, or all available if less. This table comes from immunoSEQ multiplex PCR, and its TCRdb copy is limited to in-frame clones, with some not included. Of some 90,000 clones in the sample, roughly 77% were seen once. Time point meaning: after dendritic cell vaccination, including at tumor progression/relapse. CDR1 and CDR2 from the germline V gene are SNHLY and FYNNEI. The CDR3 contains 15 residues.

The sample consisted of blood, taken after dendritic cell vaccination. The receptor was isolated from a human donor with glioblastoma. The chain employs TRBV2 and TRBJ1-2, with a tentative D call TRBD1 (5 bases). The CDR3 DNA reads as TGTGCCAGCAGTGCAATCGGGGGACGGAACTATGGCCACACCTTC. Its translation: CASSAIGGRNYGHTF. Full variable domain (remainder filled in from reference TRBV2 and TRBJ1-2): EPEVTQTPSHQVTQMGQEVILRCVPISNHLYFYWYRQILGQKVEFLVSFYNNEISEKSEIFDDQFSVERPDGSNFTLKIRSTKLEDSAMYFCASSAIGGRNYGHTFGSGTRLTVV.